The source of this T cell receptor beta chain is a study of blood T cell repertoires in COVID-19. About the research overall: PBMCs, B-cell-depleted T cells, or T cells were the source of the cDNA or gDNA that made up the material.

Profiled with immunoSEQ multiplex PCR; TCRdb holds only in-frame clones, not every one. The table shows some 80,000 clones, with roughly 90% occurring only once. The TCR was taken from a human donor in a cohort sampled during active COVID-19. The sample comprised peripheral blood.

CDR3 residues: CASSEVASGSYEQYF. CDR3 nucleotide sequence: TGTGCCAGCAGTGAAGTGGCTAGCGGGTCCTACGAGCAGTACTTC. The chain recombines TRBV6-1 with TRBJ2-7; TRBD2 agrees at 8 bases. The CDR3 is made up of 15 amino acids. Per germline, CDR1 MNHNS and CDR2 SASEGT. V lost 1 base to trimming and J lost 1 base; unmatched junction nucleotides: 3.